The 32 T cell receptor beta chains presented below share a single source sample, sequenced in a study of blood T cell repertoires in COVID-19. Produced via immunoSEQ multiplex PCR; TCRdb's table is partial and in-frame only. The data hold 55,000 to 70,000 clones, with approximately 83% observed a single time. The sequenced sample consisted of peripheral blood. Every receptor here comes from an elderly woman with acute or convalescent COVID-19.

This clone was seen once. The rearrangement links TRBV18 to TRBJ2-1; D gene uncertain. Per germline, CDR1 KGHSH and CDR2 LQKENI. This CDR3 contains 15 residues. The V and J ends lost 1 base and 6 bases respectively, with 13 bases between them. The CDR3 region has the DNA TGTGCCAGCTCACCACGAAGTTCTACTCCCAATGAGCAGTTCTTC. Protein: CASSPRSSTPNEQFF.

The chain employs TRBV19 and TRBJ2-7, with D possibly matching TRBD1 (5 bases). The V gene lost 10 bases and the J gene lost 2 bases, with 15 bases spanning the gap. CDR3 length: 13 residues. The germline gives CDR1 LNHDA, CDR2 SQIVND (reference sequence). The CDR3 protein is CAILKRTTYEQYF. CDR3 sequence (DNA): TGTGCCATCCTTAAAAGGACAACCTACGAGCAGTACTTC.

CDR3 coding DNA: TGTGCCTGGGGGCGACAGGGGCGCACTGAAGCTTTCTTT. Protein sequence: CAWGRQGRTEAFF. The chain recombines TRBV30 with TRBJ1-1; 8 bases match TRBD1. The CDR3 is 13 residues long. CDR1 is GTSNPN and CDR2 is SVGIG in the germline V gene (reference sequence). V dropped 5 bases and J dropped 4; count of bases not matched to a gene: 6.

This clone was seen a handful of times. This CDR3 reads CASSSQGGTTEAFF. Written as DNA, the CDR3 is TGTGCCAGCAGCTCCCAGGGAGGAACCACTGAAGCTTTCTTT. The chain carries TRBV7-2 and TRBJ1-1, with D perhaps TRBD1 (5 bases). This CDR3 contains 14 residues. V lost 4 bases and J 4 bases, leaving 13 bases between the germline ends. Germline V gene lookup returns CDR1 SGHTA and CDR2 FQGNSA.

V usage is TRBV27 and J usage is TRBJ2-3, with 10 bases identical to TRBD1. Per the germline V gene, CDR1 is MNHEY and CDR2 is SMNVEV (reference sequence). CDR3 length: 13 residues. The junction had 6 bases not matched to a gene; V was cut back by 8 bases and J by 7 bases. The DNA of the CDR3 is TGTGCCAGCGGAGACAGGGGGCTAAATACGCAGTATTTT. As protein: CASGDRGLNTQYF.

This chain connects TRBV5-1 to TRBJ2-7, with D possibly matching TRBD2 (6 bases). This CDR3 spans 13 amino acids. The V gene's germline CDR1 is SGHRS and CDR2 YFSETQ. V lost 4 bases, J lost 3 bases, and 11 bases lay in between. The CDR3 loop reads CASSPRTNYEQYF. The DNA for the CDR3 is TGCGCCAGCAGCCCTCGGACTAACTACGAGCAGTACTTC.

This sequence joins TRBV25-1 and TRBJ1-5, with TRBD1 as a possible D gene (5 bases). The CDR3 extends over 16 amino acids. V lost 3 bases, J lost 2 bases, and 14 bases lay in between. Germline-derived CDR1 and CDR2 are MGHDK and SYGVNS. The CDR3 loop is CASSDVGGRGNQPQHF. The CDR3 DNA sequence: TGTGCCAGCAGTGACGTCGGGGGACGGGGCAATCAGCCCCAGCATTTT.

This chain uses TRBV12-3 or TRBV12-4 with TRBJ2-1; D not resolved. The CDR3 length is 12 residues. Trimming stripped 3 bases from V and 10 bases from J, with 10 bases between. CDR3 residues: CASSFSKLEQFF. The CDR3 DNA follows: TGTGCCAGCAGTTTTTCCAAACTGGAGCAGTTCTTC.

The rearrangement joins TRBV25-1 to TRBJ2-1, with D possibly matching TRBD1 (6 bases). V gave up 8 bases and J gave up 8 bases, with 13 bases separating them. The CDR3 consists of 12 residues. CDR1 is MGHDK and CDR2 is SYGVNS in the germline V gene. The DNA of the CDR3 is TGTGCCAGCCAGAGAGGGGGAGATGAGCAGTTCTTC. It is translated as CASQRGGDEQFF.

The rearrangement links TRBV12-2 to TRBJ2-4; TRBD2 is the table's D call and was not checked against the DNA. TRBV12-2 is deemed a pseudogene. The CDR3 contains 18 residues. CDR3 residues: CASRLGLAVTSSKNIQYF. For the CDR3, the DNA is TGTGCAAGTCGCTTGGGACTAGCGGTTACTTCAAGCAAAAACATTCAGTACTTC.

By share, this clone counts as medium-sized. The gene calls are TRBV6-2 or TRBV6-3 and TRBJ2-1, with TRBD2 as a possible D gene (5 bases). The CDR3 contains 11 residues. Trimming removed 4 bases from V and 10 bases from J, with 8 bases in between. Germline CDR1 MNHEY, CDR2 SVGEGT. In DNA, the CDR3 is TGTGCCAGCAGTTTTCGGGGAGAGCAGTTCTTC. Its protein product is CASSFRGEQFF.

The V call is TRBV5-1, the J call TRBJ2-3, with 13 bases fitting TRBD2. The V gene's germline CDR1 is SGHRS and CDR2 YFSETQ. The CDR3 loop spans 16 amino acids. V was pared by 5 bases and J by 5 bases, with 8 bases of the junction left unmatched. CDR3 region: CASRFTSGRVRDTQYF. In DNA form, the CDR3 reads TGCGCCAGCAGATTTACTAGCGGGAGGGTCCGAGATACGCAGTATTTT.

CDR3: CACGGAHITDTQYF. In DNA form, the CDR3 reads TGTGCCTGCGGGGGCGCCCACATCACAGATACGCAGTATTTT. The rearrangement links TRBV5-6 to TRBJ2-3; TRBD2 is a possible D gene (7 bases). CDR3 length: 14 residues. Germline loops: CDR1 SGHDT, CDR2 YYEEEE. V was shortened by 10 bases and J by 2 bases, with 17 bases between the two germline ends.

This clone turned up a few times. The chain joins TRBV9 to TRBJ1-3; the match to TRBD1 covers 10 bases. CDR3 length: 18 residues. J gave up 2 bases and V 4 bases, and 12 bases lay outside the gene matches. Germline values: CDR1 SGDLS, CDR2 YYNGEE. This chain's CDR3 is CASSPTPGQGKPGNTIYF. As DNA, the CDR3 is TGTGCCAGCAGCCCAACCCCGGGACAGGGGAAGCCTGGAAACACCATATATTTT.

V usage is TRBV7-9 and J usage is TRBJ2-7; D gene uncertain. V lost 0 bases and J 1 base, leaving 22 bases between the germline ends. Germline CDR1 and CDR2: SEHNR and FQNEAQ (reference sequence). The CDR3 covers 19 residues. Here the CDR3 reads CASSLAARVSASSSYEQYF. Written as DNA, the CDR3 is TGTGCCAGCAGCTTAGCGGCCCGGGTCTCGGCTTCTTCGTCCTACGAGCAGTACTTC.

The genes are TRBV2 and TRBJ1-2, with D tentatively TRBD1 (5 bases). The V end lost 1 base, the J end lost 0 bases, and 9 bases lay between the germline ends. This CDR3 has 15 residues. Per germline, CDR1 SNHLY and CDR2 FYNNEI. The DNA of the CDR3 is TGTGCCAGCAGTGAAGGCCCAGGGACTAACTATGGCTACACCTTC. This translates into CASSEGPGTNYGYTF. Filled out from reference TRBV2 and TRBJ1-2, the complete variable domain reads EPEVTQTPSHQVTQMGQEVILRCVPISNHLYFYWYRQILGQKVEFLVSFYNNEISEKSEIFDDQFSVERPDGSNFTLKIRSTKLEDSAMYFCASSEGPGTNYGYTFGSGTRLTVV.

CDR3 nucleotide sequence: TGTGCCAGCAGCTTGGGGCAGGGAGGCAACCACGAGCAGTACTTC. Translation: CASSLGQGGNHEQYF. J is TRBJ2-7 and V is TRBV7-9, with D perhaps TRBD2 (6 bases). The CDR3 has 15 amino acids. Germline V gene lookup returns CDR1 SEHNR and CDR2 FQNEAQ (reference sequence). V lost 3 bases to trimming and J lost 5 bases, with 17 bases between them. The whole variable domain, remainder taken from reference TRBV7-9 and TRBJ2-7, is DTGVSQNPRHKITKRGQNVTFRCDPISEHNRLYWYRQTLGQGPEFLTYFQNEAQLEKSRLLSDRFSAERPKGSFSTLEIQRTEQGDSAMYLCASSLGQGGNHEQYFGPGTRLTVT.

This chain's CDR3 is CASSGTSGLGVTGELFF. As DNA, the CDR3 is TGTGCCAGCAGTGGGACTAGCGGCTTGGGGGTCACCGGGGAGCTGTTTTTT. This rearrangement joins TRBV2 to TRBJ2-2; 10 bases line up with TRBD2. This CDR3 has 17 amino acids. Trimming cost V 4 bases and J 4 bases; bases outside gene matches: 9. The germline gives CDR1 SNHLY, CDR2 FYNNEI.

The CDR3 sequence is CASSGGTPSYNSPLHF. Written as DNA, the CDR3 is TGTGCCAGCAGTGGGGGGACACCCTCCTATAATTCACCCCTCCACTTT. This chain connects TRBV25-1 to TRBJ1-6, with a tentative D call TRBD1 (6 bases). V was cut by 4 bases and J by 0 bases, with 10 bases left in between. There are 16 residues in the CDR3. Germline loops: CDR1 MGHDK, CDR2 SYGVNS.

The V gene is TRBV12-5, the J gene TRBJ2-1, with 10 bases fitting TRBD1. V shed 0 bases, J shed 8 bases, and the junction held 16 bases outside the gene matches. The CDR3 sequence is 19 residues long. Per germline, CDR1 LGHNT and CDR2 FRNRAP. The CDR3 sequence is CASGLVRGSGTGDRDEQFF. The DNA for the CDR3 is TGTGCTAGTGGTTTGGTACGAGGGTCTGGGACAGGGGATCGCGATGAGCAGTTCTTC.

This clone appeared a single time. This chain uses TRBV5-8 with TRBJ2-7; 10 bases line up with TRBD2. Germline V lookup: CDR1 SGHTS, CDR2 YDEGEE. V trimming: 1 base; J trimming: 0 bases; junction bases outside the gene matches: 7. The CDR3 spans 17 residues. The DNA for the CDR3 is TGTGCCAGCAGCTTGACCCCTAGCGGGAGTCCCTCCTACGAGCAGTACTTC. It is translated as CASSLTPSGSPSYEQYF.

J is TRBJ2-7 and V is TRBV11-2; 7 bases are a match to TRBD1. With V trimmed by 5 bases and J by 2 bases, 9 bases remained unmatched. The CDR3 totals 15 residues. CDR1 is SGHAT and CDR2 is FQNNGV in the germline V gene. The CDR3 DNA follows: TGTGCCAGCAGCCTTCGCCGACAGGGTCCCTACGAGCAGTACTTC. Residues: CASSLRRQGPYEQYF.

This clone was seen only a few times. The chain couples TRBV7-9 to TRBJ1-1; D remains ambiguous. The V end lost 5 bases, the J end lost 2 bases, and 6 bases lay between the germline ends. Germline CDR1 SEHNR, CDR2 FQNEAQ (reference sequence). The CDR3 totals 12 residues. The chain's CDR3 is CASSPSNTEAFF. CDR3 in DNA: TGTGCCAGCAGCCCCTCCAACACTGAAGCTTTCTTT. The whole variable domain, remainder taken from reference TRBV7-9 and TRBJ1-1, is DTGVSQNPRHKITKRGQNVTFRCDPISEHNRLYWYRQTLGQGPEFLTYFQNEAQLEKSRLLSDRFSAERPKGSFSTLEIQRTEQGDSAMYLCASSPSNTEAFFGQGTRLTVV.

The rearrangement joins TRBV14 to TRBJ2-7; 13 positions match TRBD2. V lost 6 bases and J lost 5; bases outside the gene matches: 7. CDR1 SGHDN and CDR2 FVKESK come from the germline V gene. This CDR3 is built from 15 residues. Here the CDR3 reads CASSPLAGGPNEQYF. The CDR3 DNA sequence: TGTGCCAGCAGTCCACTAGCGGGAGGGCCGAACGAGCAGTACTTC.

The rearrangement joins TRBV19 to TRBJ1-5, with 8 bases fitting TRBD1. The CDR3 sequence is 17 residues long. V shed 7 bases, J shed 6 bases, and the junction held 17 bases outside the gene matches. The germline gives CDR1 LNHDA, CDR2 SQIVND (reference sequence). CDR3 residues: CASTPGQGWGQGQPQHF. The CDR3 coding sequence is TGTGCCAGTACACCCGGACAGGGCTGGGGGCAAGGTCAGCCCCAGCATTTT.

The chain is built from TRBV6-2 or TRBV6-3 and TRBJ1-5; D is possibly TRBD1 (6 bases). CDR1 and CDR2 from the germline V gene are MNHEY and SVGEGT. CDR3 length: 15 amino acids. Trimming cost V 6 bases and J 4 bases, with 16 bases left between them. The CDR3 protein is CASSGGGRGNQPQHF. The CDR3 nucleotides read TGTGCCAGCAGCGGGGGAGGGAGGGGGAATCAGCCCCAGCATTTT.

V is TRBV10-3 and J is TRBJ2-1, with 10 bases fitting TRBD2. The CDR3 loop spans 16 amino acids. In germline, CDR1 is ENHRY, CDR2 SYGVKD. Trimming cost V 6 bases and J 6 bases; bases outside gene matches: 11. CDR3 sequence: CAISLLLAGVSNEQFF. Written as DNA, the CDR3 is TGTGCCATCAGCCTACTCCTAGCGGGAGTATCCAATGAGCAGTTCTTC.

V and J are TRBV2 and TRBJ2-3, with a weak D call TRBD1 (7 bases). Germline values: CDR1 SNHLY, CDR2 FYNNEI. The CDR3 has 14 residues. The ends were cut back, 4 bases at V and 3 bases at J, with 11 bases in the middle. The DNA of the CDR3 is TGTGCCAGCAGTGCCCAGGGGGGTACAGATACGCAGTATTTT. Translation: CASSAQGGTDTQYF.

This clone was found a few times. This chain links TRBV2 with TRBJ1-4, with 9 bases fitting TRBD1. Trimming at V came to 5 bases and at J to 0 bases, leaving 4 bases not matched to a gene. The CDR3 consists of 16 residues. Germline loops: CDR1 SNHLY, CDR2 FYNNEI. The CDR3 sequence is CASSRQGGTTNEKLFF. CDR3 nucleotides: TGTGCCAGCAGTCGACAGGGGGGCACAACTAATGAAAAACTGTTTTTT.

This rearrangement joins TRBV6-2 or TRBV6-3 to TRBJ2-3, with a tentative D call TRBD2 (6 bases). V dropped 3 bases and J dropped 4 bases, with 23 bases sitting between them. Germline loops: CDR1 MNHEY, CDR2 SVGEGT. This CDR3 spans 18 amino acids. CDR3 DNA sequence: TGTGCCAGCAGTTATGACCCCCGGCGGGGAGCCATATCAGATACGCAGTATTTT. Translating gives CASSYDPRRGAISDTQYF.

The chain has TRBV19 and TRBJ2-5; tentative D call: TRBD2 (6 bases). The germline gives CDR1 LNHDA, CDR2 SQIVND (reference sequence). The V gene lost 4 bases and the J gene lost 4 bases, with 10 bases spanning the gap. The CDR3 loop spans 13 amino acids. As DNA, the CDR3 is TGTGCCAGTAGTACCCCGCGGGGAGAGACCCAGTACTTC. It yields the protein CASSTPRGETQYF.

This clone was seen a few times. The rearrangement joins TRBV11-2 to TRBJ1-6; D is perhaps TRBD1 (5 bases). Germline CDR1 and CDR2: SGHAT and FQNNGV. V lost 1 base, J lost 7 bases, and 8 bases lay in between. CDR3 length: 14 amino acids. CDR3 nucleotide sequence: TGTGCCAGCAGCTTAGTGACAGCAAATTCACCCCTCCACTTT. This sequence encodes CASSLVTANSPLHF. Based on the CDR3 plus reference TRBV11-2 and TRBJ1-6, the full variable domain is EAGVAQSPRYKIIEKRQSVAFWCNPISGHATLYWYQQILGQGPKLLIQFQNNGVVDDSQLPKDRFSAERLKGVDSTLKIQPAKLEDSAVYLCASSLVTANSPLHFGNGTRLTVT.